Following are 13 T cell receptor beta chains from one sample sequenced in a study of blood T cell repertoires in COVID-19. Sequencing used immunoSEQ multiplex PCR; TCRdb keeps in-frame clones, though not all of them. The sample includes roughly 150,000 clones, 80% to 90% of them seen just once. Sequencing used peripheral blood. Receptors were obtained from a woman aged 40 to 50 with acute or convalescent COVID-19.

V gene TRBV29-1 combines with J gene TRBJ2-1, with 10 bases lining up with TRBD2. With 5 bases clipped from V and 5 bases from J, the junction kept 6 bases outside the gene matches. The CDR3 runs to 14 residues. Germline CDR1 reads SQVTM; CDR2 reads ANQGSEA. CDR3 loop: CSVRTSGGNNEQFF. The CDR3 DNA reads TGCAGCGTTCGGACTAGCGGAGGTAACAATGAGCAGTTCTTC.

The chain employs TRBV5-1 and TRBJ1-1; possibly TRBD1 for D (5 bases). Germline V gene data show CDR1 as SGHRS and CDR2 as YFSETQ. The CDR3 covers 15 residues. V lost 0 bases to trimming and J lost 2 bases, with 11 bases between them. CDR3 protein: CASSLAQGGNTEAFF. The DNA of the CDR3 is TGCGCCAGCAGCTTGGCCCAGGGAGGCAACACTGAAGCTTTCTTT. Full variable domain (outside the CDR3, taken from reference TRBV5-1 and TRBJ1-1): KAGVTQTPRYLIKTRGQQVTLSCSPISGHRSVSWYQQTPGQGLQFLFEYFSETQRNKGNFPGRFSGRQFSNSRSEMNVSTLELGDSALYLCASSLAQGGNTEAFFGQGTRLTVV.

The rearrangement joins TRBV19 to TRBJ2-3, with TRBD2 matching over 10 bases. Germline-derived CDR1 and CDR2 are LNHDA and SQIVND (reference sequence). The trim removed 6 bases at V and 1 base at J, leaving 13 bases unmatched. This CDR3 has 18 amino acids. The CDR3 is CASSPSLASGSRTDTQYF. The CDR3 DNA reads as TGTGCCAGTAGCCCCAGTCTGGCTAGCGGGAGCCGCACAGATACGCAGTATTTT.

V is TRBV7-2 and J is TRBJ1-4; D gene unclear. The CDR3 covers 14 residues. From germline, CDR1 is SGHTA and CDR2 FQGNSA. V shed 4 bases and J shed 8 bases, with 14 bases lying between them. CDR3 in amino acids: CASSYHLEEEKLFF. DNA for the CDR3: TGTGCCAGCAGCTACCACCTTGAGGAGGAAAAACTGTTTTTT.

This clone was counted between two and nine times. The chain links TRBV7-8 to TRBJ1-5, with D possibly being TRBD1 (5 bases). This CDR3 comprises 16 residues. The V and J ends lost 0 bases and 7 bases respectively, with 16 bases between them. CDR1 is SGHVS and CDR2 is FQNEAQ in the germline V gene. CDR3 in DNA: TGTGCCAGCAGCTTAGCGGTGATAACGGGGGGACAGCCCCAGCATTTT. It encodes CASSLAVITGGQPQHF.

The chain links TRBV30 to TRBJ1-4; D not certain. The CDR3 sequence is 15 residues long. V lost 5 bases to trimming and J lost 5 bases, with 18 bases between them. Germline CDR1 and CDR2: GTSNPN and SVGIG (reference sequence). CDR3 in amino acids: CAWSYNRATNEKLFF. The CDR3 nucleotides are TGTGCCTGGTCTTATAACAGAGCCACCAATGAAAAACTGTTTTTT.

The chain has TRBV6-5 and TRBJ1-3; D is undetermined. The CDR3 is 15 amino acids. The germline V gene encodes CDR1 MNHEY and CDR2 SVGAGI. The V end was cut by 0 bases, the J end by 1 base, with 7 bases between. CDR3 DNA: TGTGCCAGCAGTTACTCTTTCGAGTCTGGAAACACCATATATTTT. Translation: CASSYSFESGNTIYF.

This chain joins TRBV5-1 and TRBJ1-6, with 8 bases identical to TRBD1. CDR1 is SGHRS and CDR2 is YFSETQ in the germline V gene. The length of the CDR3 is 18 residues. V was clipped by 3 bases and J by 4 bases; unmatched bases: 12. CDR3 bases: TGCGCCAGCAGCTCCTTTCCCTCAGACAGGGGATATAATTCACCCCTCCACTTT. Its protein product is CASSSFPSDRGYNSPLHF.

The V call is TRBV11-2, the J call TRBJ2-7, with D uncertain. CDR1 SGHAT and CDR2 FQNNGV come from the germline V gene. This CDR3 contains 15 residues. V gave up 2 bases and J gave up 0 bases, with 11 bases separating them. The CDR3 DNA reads TGTGCCAGCAGCTTACAGGTGGCCGCCTCCTACGAGCAGTACTTC. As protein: CASSLQVAASYEQYF.

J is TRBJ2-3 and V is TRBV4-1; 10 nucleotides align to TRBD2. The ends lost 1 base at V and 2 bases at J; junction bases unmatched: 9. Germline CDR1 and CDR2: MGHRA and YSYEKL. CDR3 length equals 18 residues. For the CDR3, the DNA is TGCGCCAGCAGCCAAGTGATCCCCGGGACTAGCGTCACAGATACGCAGTATTTT. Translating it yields CASSQVIPGTSVTDTQYF.

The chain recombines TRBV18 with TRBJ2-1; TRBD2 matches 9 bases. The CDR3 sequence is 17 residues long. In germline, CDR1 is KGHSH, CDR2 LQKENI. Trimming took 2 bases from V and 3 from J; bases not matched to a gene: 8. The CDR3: CASSPGISGRGYNEQFF. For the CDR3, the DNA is TGTGCCAGCTCACCAGGGATTAGCGGGAGAGGCTACAATGAGCAGTTCTTC.

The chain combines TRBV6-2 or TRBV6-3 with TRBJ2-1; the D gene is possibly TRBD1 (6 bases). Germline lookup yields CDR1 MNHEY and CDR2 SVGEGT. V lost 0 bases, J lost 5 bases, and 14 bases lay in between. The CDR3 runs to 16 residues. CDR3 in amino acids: CASSYSDRSNNNEQFF. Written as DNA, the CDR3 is TGTGCCAGCAGTTACTCGGACAGAAGCAATAACAATGAGCAGTTCTTC.

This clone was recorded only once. The CDR3 reads CASSVDVSSYGYTF. The CDR3 DNA sequence: TGTGCCAGCAGCGTAGATGTTAGCTCCTATGGCTACACCTTC. This chain links TRBV9 with TRBJ1-2; D is uncertain. In germline, CDR1 is SGDLS, CDR2 YYNGEE. Trimming stripped 0 bases from V and 4 bases from J, with 10 bases between. The CDR3 sequence is 14 residues long.